The 30 T cell receptor beta chains in this list originate from one sample, sequenced in a study of CD8+ T cells in alopecia areata. The treatment was: oral pan-JAK inhibitor, 5-10 mg twice daily. Once RNA had been extracted, it was reverse transcribed into cDNA to act as the sequencing template. TCRdb's copy holds only in-frame clones and misses some; the assay was immunoSEQ multiplex PCR. The table records hundreds of thousands of clones, around 64% of them present only once. Sequenced material: CD4+ T cells sorted from blood, taken around week 54, from a patient treated with tofacitinib. These receptors all stem from a human donor with alopecia areata.

The CDR3 coding sequence is TGTGCCAGCAGGAGGACAGGTTTCGCTGGGGCCAACGTCCTGACTTTC. As protein: CASRRTGFAGANVLTF. This chain uses TRBV14 with TRBJ2-6, with TRBD1 identical over 7 bases. The CDR3 runs 16 residues. V lost 6 bases, J lost 2 bases, and 7 bases stayed unmatched. Germline CDR1 SGHDN, CDR2 FVKESK.

This clone appeared a single time. Within the sample, other DNA sequences also encode this same CDR3. The genes are TRBV20-1 and TRBJ2-5; D remains unclear. Germline CDR1 DFQATT, CDR2 SNEGSKA (reference sequence). The CDR3 has 11 amino acids. Trimming stripped 3 bases from V and 2 bases from J, with 4 bases between. The CDR3, as DNA: TGCAGTGCTAGCAGGCAAGAGACCCAGTACTTC. Residues: CSASRQETQYF.

This clone was seen only a few times. This chain connects TRBV7-3 to TRBJ2-1; 12 nucleotides line up with TRBD2. In germline, CDR1 is SGHTA, CDR2 FQGTGA. The length of the CDR3 is 15 residues. V was clipped by 4 bases and J by 6 bases; unmatched bases: 4. CDR3 amino acids: CASSSGLAGTNEQFF. The CDR3 bases are TGTGCCAGCAGCTCCGGACTAGCGGGGACCAATGAGCAGTTCTTC.

The chain couples TRBV25-1 to TRBJ1-5; D is unclear. Per the germline V gene, CDR1 is MGHDK and CDR2 is SYGVNS. The CDR3 is made up of 16 amino acids. V was clipped by 2 bases and J by 0 bases, with 11 bases between them. Here the CDR3 reads CASSEAGSYSNQPQHF. The CDR3 DNA is TGTGCCAGCAGTGAAGCGGGGTCTTATAGCAATCAGCCCCAGCATTTT.

The chain links TRBV29-1 to TRBJ2-1, with 12 nucleotides matching TRBD2. The CDR3 is 14 amino acids. With 5 bases clipped from V and 8 bases from J, the junction kept 7 bases outside the gene matches. Germline V gene data show CDR1 as SQVTM and CDR2 as ANQGSEA. CDR3 sequence: CSVRTSGALHEQFF. The DNA of the CDR3 is TGCAGCGTTCGGACTAGCGGGGCCCTTCATGAGCAGTTCTTC.

This clone came up many times. This sequence joins TRBV6-6 and TRBJ1-2; TRBD1 matches 8 bases. V dropped 0 bases and J dropped 6; count of bases not matched to a gene: 6. CDR3 length: 15 residues. Germline lookup yields CDR1 MNHNY and CDR2 SVGAGI (reference sequence). Written as DNA, the CDR3 is TGTGCCAGCAGTTACTCATCAGGGGGCACGGATGGCTACACCTTC. Translating gives CASSYSSGGTDGYTF.

The chain links TRBV5-6 to TRBJ2-5; 8 nucleotides align to TRBD2. From germline, CDR1 is SGHDT and CDR2 YYEEEE. J gave up 6 bases and V 2 bases, and 6 bases lay outside the gene matches. The CDR3 runs 14 residues. This CDR3 reads CASSLVAGLKTQYF. CDR3 DNA: TGTGCCAGCAGCTTAGTAGCGGGGTTAAAGACCCAGTACTTC. The whole variable domain, remainder taken from reference TRBV5-6 and TRBJ2-5, is DAGVTQSPTHLIKTRGQQVTLRCSPKSGHDTVSWYQQALGQGPQFIFQYYEEEERQRGNFPDRFSGHQFPNYSSELNVNALLLGDSALYLCASSLVAGLKTQYFGPGTRLLVL.

In its sample, this clone was seen a few times. The chain combines TRBV29-1 with TRBJ1-1; 12 bases match TRBD1. CDR3 length: 14 residues. With 5 bases clipped from V and 11 bases from J, the junction kept 12 bases outside the gene matches. Germline assignment: CDR1 SQVTM and CDR2 ANQGSEA. This CDR3 reads CSVTPGTGGSGAFF. The DNA for the CDR3 is TGCAGCGTTACCCCCGGGACAGGGGGCAGTGGGGCTTTCTTT.

The V and J genes are TRBV7-3 and TRBJ2-5; D remains unclear. The V gene's germline CDR1 is SGHTA and CDR2 FQGTGA. Trimming stripped 4 bases from V and 2 bases from J, with 8 bases between. The CDR3 is made up of 13 amino acids. Here the CDR3 DNA reads TGTGCCAGCAGCTCGTCCCTTCAAGAGACCCAGTACTTC. Residues: CASSSSLQETQYF.

This clone was detected once. The chain has TRBV2 and TRBJ1-2; perhaps TRBD1 as D (6 bases). This CDR3 region has 14 residues. V was cut by 3 bases and J by 4 bases, with 12 bases left in between. The germline V gene encodes CDR1 SNHLY and CDR2 FYNNEI. This CDR3 is CASSDTGNPYGYTF. As DNA, the CDR3 is TGTGCCAGCAGTGATACAGGGAACCCCTATGGCTACACCTTC.

This rearrangement joins TRBV5-1 to TRBJ2-2; D possibly corresponds to TRBD1 (5 bases). Germline V gene sequence: CDR1 SGHRS, CDR2 YFSETQ. The CDR3 runs to 13 residues. V dropped 1 base and J dropped 4 bases, with 5 bases sitting between them. CDR3 residues: CASSLQGTGELFF. The CDR3 DNA reads as TGCGCCAGCAGCTTGCAGGGCACCGGGGAGCTGTTTTTT. The full variable domain, completed using reference TRBV5-1 and TRBJ2-2, is KAGVTQTPRYLIKTRGQQVTLSCSPISGHRSVSWYQQTPGQGLQFLFEYFSETQRNKGNFPGRFSGRQFSNSRSEMNVSTLELGDSALYLCASSLQGTGELFFGEGSRLTVL.

This chain connects TRBV7-9 to TRBJ1-5; 10 bases align to TRBD1. The V gene's germline CDR1 is SEHNR and CDR2 FQNEAQ (reference sequence). V was clipped by 5 bases and J by 5 bases; unmatched bases: 6. The CDR3 is 15 residues long. CDR3: CASSPTGGTDQPQHF. In nucleotides, the CDR3 is TGTGCCAGCAGCCCGACAGGGGGCACGGATCAGCCCCAGCATTTT.

V and J are TRBV2 and TRBJ2-7; possibly TRBD1 or TRBD2 for D (5 bases each). From germline, CDR1 is SNHLY and CDR2 FYNNEI. Trimming took off 5 bases at V and 8 bases at J, with 10 bases between the two ends. CDR3 length: 11 residues. In nucleotides, the CDR3 is TGTGCCAGCAGTTCACCGGGACAGCAGTACTTC. This gives the protein CASSSPGQQYF.

This clone has only one observation. The V call is TRBV7-8, the J call TRBJ2-3; the D gene is possibly TRBD2 (5 bases). In germline, CDR1 is SGHVS, CDR2 FQNEAQ. The CDR3 covers 16 residues. V was trimmed by 5 bases and J by 4 bases, leaving 19 bases between them. In nucleotides, the CDR3 is TGTGCCAGCAGCCTACTTGGGCGAGGGATCGCAGATACGCAGTATTTT. Encoded protein: CASSLLGRGIADTQYF.

This clone was seen only a few times. This chain joins TRBV29-1 and TRBJ1-2; D unresolved. Trimming took off 4 bases at V and 2 bases at J, with 11 bases between the two ends. The CDR3 runs to 13 residues. From germline, CDR1 is SQVTM and CDR2 ANQGSEA. This CDR3 reads CSVGVPENYGYTF. Here the CDR3 DNA reads TGCAGCGTTGGAGTCCCCGAAAACTATGGCTACACCTTC.

The chain employs TRBV4-1 and TRBJ1-3; no clear D gene. Germline CDR1 is MGHRA and CDR2 is YSYEKL. Trimming stripped 3 bases from V and 4 bases from J, with 13 bases between. This CDR3 region has 15 residues. In DNA form, the CDR3 reads TGCGCCAGCAGCCAGCACCGGACGAGAGGAAACACCATATATTTT. This gives the protein CASSQHRTRGNTIYF.

J is TRBJ1-5 and V is TRBV30; TRBD1 aligns across 7 bases. With 5 bases clipped from V and 3 bases from J, the junction kept 10 bases outside the gene matches. This CDR3 is built from 15 residues. The germline V gene has CDR1 GTSNPN and CDR2 SVGIG (reference sequence). This CDR3 reads CAWAPPGTVNQPQHF. In nucleotides, the CDR3 is TGTGCCTGGGCCCCTCCCGGGACAGTCAATCAGCCCCAGCATTTT.

This clone was seen a handful of times. The same CDR3 also results from other DNA sequences found in this sample. The V gene is TRBV9, the J gene TRBJ2-6; D uncertain. The germline gives CDR1 SGDLS, CDR2 YYNGEE. This CDR3 contains 15 residues. V was shortened by 0 bases and J by 1 base, with 5 bases between the two germline ends. The CDR3 reads CASSVAGSGANVLTF. The CDR3 DNA reads TGTGCCAGCAGCGTAGCTGGGTCTGGGGCCAACGTCCTGACTTTC.

The rearrangement joins TRBV27 to TRBJ1-1, with D maybe TRBD1 (6 bases). The CDR3 sequence is 13 residues long. Germline V gene sequence: CDR1 MNHEY, CDR2 SMNVEV (reference sequence). V dropped 2 bases and J dropped 4 bases, with 8 bases sitting between them. CDR3 protein: CASSLHRATEAFF. CDR3 coding DNA: TGTGCCAGCAGTTTACACAGGGCCACTGAAGCTTTCTTT.

This clone was counted only a few times. The chain recombines TRBV7-2 with TRBJ2-5, with TRBD2 identical over 12 bases. Germline V gene lookup returns CDR1 SGHTA and CDR2 FQGNSA. The V gene end was trimmed by 5 bases and the J gene end by 4 bases; junction bases not matched to a gene: 2. The CDR3 runs to 14 residues. CDR3 coding DNA: TGTGCCAGCAGCCTGACTAGCGGGGGAGAGACCCAGTACTTC. This sequence encodes CASSLTSGGETQYF.

The chain combines TRBV19 with TRBJ2-1; 14 bases map to TRBD2. The CDR3 has 17 residues. V was pared by 5 bases and J by 4 bases, with 7 bases of the junction left unmatched. In germline, CDR1 is LNHDA, CDR2 SQIVND (reference sequence). The CDR3 region is CASSARRLAGGYNEQFF. CDR3 sequence (DNA): TGTGCCAGTAGTGCCCGGAGACTAGCGGGGGGGTACAATGAGCAGTTCTTC.

This chain uses TRBV5-1 with TRBJ2-3, with D uncertain. This CDR3 has 12 amino acids. Per germline, CDR1 SGHRS and CDR2 YFSETQ. Between the trimmed V and J ends, which lost 4 bases and 5 bases, there was a span of 8 bases. CDR3 residues: CASSVRRDTQYF. The CDR3 DNA sequence: TGCGCCAGCAGCGTTAGACGAGATACGCAGTATTTT.

This chain joins TRBV5-1 and TRBJ2-7; TRBD1 is a possible D gene (5 bases). V was clipped by 2 bases and J by 6 bases, with 12 bases between them. Per germline, CDR1 SGHRS and CDR2 YFSETQ. The CDR3 totals 13 residues. The CDR3: CASSFDPQGEQYF. In DNA form, the CDR3 reads TGCGCCAGCAGCTTTGATCCGCAGGGCGAGCAGTACTTC.

This clone appeared a single time. This rearrangement joins TRBV6-5 to TRBJ2-3; D remains ambiguous. V dropped 0 bases and J dropped 3 bases, with 7 bases sitting between them. Germline-derived CDR1 and CDR2 are MNHEY and SVGAGI. This CDR3 comprises 14 residues. The DNA for the CDR3 is TGTGCCAGCAGTTACTCAAGGAGAACAGATACGCAGTATTTT. Amino acids: CASSYSRRTDTQYF.

In the case of this clone: Possible read error: a much larger clone is one base away. The rearrangement links TRBV11-2 to TRBJ2-3; D call uncertain. The CDR3 has 13 residues. Germline V gene sequence: CDR1 SGHAT, CDR2 FQNNGV. Deletions cut 3 bases from V and 0 bases from J, with 4 bases between. CDR3 nucleotide sequence: TGTGCCAGCAGCTTCTCTAGCACAGATACGCAGTATTTT. It translates to CASSFSSTDTQYF. Full variable domain (missing parts from reference TRBV11-2 and TRBJ2-3): EAGVAQSPRYKIIEKRQSVAFWCNPISGHATLYWYQQILGQGPKLLIQFQNNGVVDDSQLPKDRFSAERLKGVDSTLKIQPAKLEDSAVYLCASSFSSTDTQYFGPGTRLTVL.

This clone was seen only once. The gene calls are TRBV5-1 and TRBJ2-1, with D maybe TRBD1 (6 bases). The CDR3 contains 16 residues. The germline V gene encodes CDR1 SGHRS and CDR2 YFSETQ. V gave up 0 bases and J gave up 2 bases, with 12 bases separating them. CDR3 coding DNA: TGCGCCAGCAGCTTGGACTTAGGGGGTCCCTACAATGAGCAGTTCTTC. Its protein is CASSLDLGGPYNEQFF.

This clone came up a few times. The V gene is TRBV25-1, the J gene TRBJ2-7; 10 bases match TRBD1. This CDR3 has 15 residues. The V gene end was trimmed by 5 bases and the J gene end by 6 bases; junction bases not matched to a gene: 10. Per germline, CDR1 MGHDK and CDR2 SYGVNS. The DNA of the CDR3 is TGTGCCAGCAGTCCGTGGGACAGGGGATTCGGCGAGCAGTACTTC. Protein: CASSPWDRGFGEQYF.

In this sample, this clone turned up a few times. This chain links TRBV7-2 with TRBJ1-4; unclear D gene. The CDR3 has 15 residues. Germline CDR1 and CDR2: SGHTA and FQGNSA. V was pared by 5 bases and J by 7 bases, with 17 bases between. This CDR3 is CASSIMGGRGEKLFF. The CDR3 region has the DNA TGTGCCAGCAGCATAATGGGTGGCCGGGGTGAAAAACTGTTTTTT.

Turning to this clone: The identical CDR3 is also encoded by other nucleotide sequences in the sample. The chain couples TRBV9 to TRBJ1-2; D uncertain. The CDR3 has 13 residues. The V and J ends lost 0 bases and 1 base respectively, with 4 bases between them. The germline CDR1 and CDR2 sequences are SGDLS and YYNGEE. CDR3 DNA sequence: TGTGCCAGCAGCGTAGACAATAACTATGGCTACACCTTC. This sequence encodes CASSVDNNYGYTF.

This chain connects TRBV15 to TRBJ2-1; D is tentatively TRBD1 or TRBD2 (5 bases each). V was shortened by 1 base and J by 6 bases, with 7 bases between the two germline ends. Germline-derived CDR1 and CDR2 are LNHNV and YYDKDF (reference sequence). This CDR3 contains 13 residues. CDR3 protein: CATSRGDGNEQFF. CDR3 nucleotides: TGTGCCACCAGCAGAGGGGACGGCAATGAGCAGTTCTTC.